One sample yielded the 20 T cell receptor beta chains listed below, sequenced in a study of cytomegalovirus exposure and HLA in healthy donors. 60 Vbeta and 13 Jbeta primers were used in PCR. Profiling relied on immunoSEQ multiplex PCR, and the TCRdb table lists in-frame clones only, not all of them. The data contain 150,000 to 200,000 clones, around 79% of them singletons. The sequenced sample consisted of PBMCs. Receptors were obtained from a male donor in good health and CMV-seropositive.

This rearrangement joins TRBV27 to TRBJ2-5; weak D call: TRBD2 (7 bases). CDR3 length: 14 residues. CDR1 is MNHEY and CDR2 is SMNVEV in the germline V gene (reference sequence). Trimming took off 5 bases at V and 4 bases at J, with 14 bases between the two ends. The CDR3 reads CASSVRGATETQYF. CDR3 DNA sequence: TGTGCCAGCAGTGTTCGGGGGGCCACAGAGACCCAGTACTTC.

This clone has just one count. The chain uses TRBV9 and TRBJ2-5, with TRBD2 matching 10 bases. The CDR3 loop spans 16 amino acids. V shed 0 bases and J 7 bases; nucleotides not matched to a gene: 9. CDR1 is SGDLS and CDR2 is YYNGEE in the germline V gene. CDR3 bases: TGTGCCAGCAGCGTAGGGAGTACTAGCGGGATTTGGACCCAGTACTTC. This codes for CASSVGSTSGIWTQYF. The complete variable domain, with remaining parts taken from reference TRBV9 and TRBJ2-5, reads DSGVTQTPKHLITATGQRVTLRCSPRSGDLSVYWYQQSLDQGLQFLIQYYNGEERAKGNILERFSAQQFPDLHSELNLSSLELGDSALYFCASSVGSTSGIWTQYFGPGTRLLVL.

This rearrangement joins TRBV28 to TRBJ1-2, with a possible D match to TRBD1 (5 bases). This CDR3 is 14 amino acids long. V gave up 2 bases and J gave up 0 bases, with 7 bases separating them. Germline V lookup: CDR1 MDHEN, CDR2 SYDVKM. The CDR3 protein is CASSLRQTNYGYTF. CDR3 nucleotide sequence: TGTGCCAGCAGTTTAAGACAGACTAACTATGGCTACACCTTC.

This chain uses TRBV7-3 with TRBJ2-7, with 11 bases matching TRBD2. This CDR3 has 15 amino acids. With 3 bases clipped from V and 3 bases from J, the junction kept 4 bases outside the gene matches. CDR1 is SGHTA and CDR2 is FQGTGA in the germline V gene. The CDR3 sequence: CASSFRLAGIYEQYF. As DNA, the CDR3 is TGTGCCAGCAGCTTCCGACTAGCGGGGATCTACGAGCAGTACTTC.

The J gene is TRBJ2-6, the V gene TRBV7-9, with D unresolved. Trimming removed 5 bases at V and 0 bases at J, with 11 bases between. The CDR3 sequence is 16 residues long. From germline, CDR1 is SEHNR and CDR2 FQNEAQ (reference sequence). The CDR3 protein is CASSQQESSGANVLTF. CDR3 DNA: TGTGCCAGCAGCCAACAAGAAAGCTCTGGGGCCAACGTCCTGACTTTC.

This clone was recorded only once. V gene TRBV28 combines with J gene TRBJ2-7, with 8 nucleotides matching TRBD1. With V trimmed by 6 bases and J by 6 bases, 10 bases remained unmatched. Germline loops: CDR1 MDHEN, CDR2 SYDVKM. CDR3 length: 14 amino acids. The CDR3 sequence: CASRGGDRITEQYF. The CDR3 DNA reads TGTGCCAGCAGGGGCGGGGACAGGATCACCGAGCAGTACTTC.

The chain recombines TRBV27 with TRBJ1-1; the D gene is possibly TRBD1 (6 bases). Per the germline V gene, CDR1 is MNHEY and CDR2 is SMNVEV (reference sequence). The V end was cut by 7 bases, the J end by 1 base, with 13 bases between. This CDR3 has 14 residues. CDR3 protein: CASMTGPGNTEAFF. For the CDR3, the DNA is TGTGCCAGCATGACAGGTCCGGGGAACACTGAAGCTTTCTTT.

The chain uses TRBV11-2 and TRBJ2-3; 11 bases align to TRBD2. V lost 5 bases and J lost 4; bases outside the gene matches: 5. CDR1 and CDR2 (germline): SGHAT, FQNNGV. The CDR3 has 15 residues. CDR3 coding DNA: TGTGCCAGCAGCCCTGTAGCGGGAGGGCCAGATACGCAGTATTTT. Protein product: CASSPVAGGPDTQYF.

The gene calls are TRBV7-2 and TRBJ1-2; D uncertain. Germline CDR1 SGHTA, CDR2 FQGNSA. The CDR3 covers 14 residues. Trimming shortened V by 5 bases and J by 2 bases, and 12 bases separated the two germline ends. The chain's CDR3 is CASSGYNANYGYTF. For the CDR3, the DNA is TGTGCCAGCAGCGGTTACAATGCCAACTATGGCTACACCTTC.

The J gene is TRBJ2-5, the V gene TRBV9, with TRBD2 as a possible D gene (5 bases). CDR1 SGDLS and CDR2 YYNGEE come from the germline V gene. CDR3 length equals 14 residues. With 0 bases removed from V and 6 bases from J, the gap between germline ends came to 12 bases. The CDR3 loop reads CASSVEAGGKTQYF. The DNA for the CDR3 is TGTGCCAGCAGCGTAGAGGCGGGTGGAAAGACCCAGTACTTC.

The chain has TRBV28 and TRBJ1-1; no definite D call. The CDR3 consists of 12 residues. V lost 2 bases to trimming and J lost 11 bases, with 12 bases between them. Germline lookup yields CDR1 MDHEN and CDR2 SYDVKM. The CDR3 spells CASSLRRGDAFF. CDR3 bases: TGTGCCAGCAGTTTAAGGCGGGGTGACGCTTTCTTT.

The chain has TRBV7-2 and TRBJ2-4; 8 bases line up with TRBD1. The CDR3 length is 15 residues. The V segment lost 3 bases and the J segment 8 bases; nucleotides outside the gene matches: 9. The germline gives CDR1 SGHTA, CDR2 FQGNSA. The CDR3 nucleotides are TGTGCCAGCAGCTTTGACAGGGGTGTAGGGTACATTCAGTACTTC. Its protein is CASSFDRGVGYIQYF.

This clone was picked up a small number of times. The rearrangement joins TRBV5-1 to TRBJ1-2; no reliable D call. The length of the CDR3 is 15 residues. V was shortened by 2 bases and J by 6 bases, with 17 bases between the two germline ends. Germline CDR1 is SGHRS and CDR2 is YFSETQ. The CDR3 DNA is TGCGCCAGCAGCTTTATCCCCCAGACATCTAATGGCTACACCTTC. It specifies CASSFIPQTSNGYTF.

In its sample, this clone was seen once. The CDR3 spells CASGGTGSGANVLTF. CDR3 DNA: TGTGCCAGTGGCGGGACGGGATCTGGGGCCAACGTCCTGACTTTC. The J gene is TRBJ2-6, the V gene TRBV19; D may be TRBD2 (6 bases). The V end lost 8 bases, the J end lost 1 base, and 12 bases lay between the germline ends. The CDR3 sequence is 15 residues long. Germline values: CDR1 LNHDA, CDR2 SQIVND (reference sequence).

The chain carries TRBV5-1 and TRBJ2-2; 10 nucleotides match TRBD1. CDR3 size: 15 residues. From germline, CDR1 is SGHRS and CDR2 YFSETQ. V lost 1 base to trimming and J lost 7 bases; unmatched junction nucleotides: 4. In DNA form, the CDR3 reads TGCGCCAGCAGCTTGCGGGGACAGGGGCTCGGGGAGCTGTTTTTT. It yields the protein CASSLRGQGLGELFF.

The rearrangement uses TRBV5-1 and TRBJ2-1; D is perhaps TRBD2 (6 bases). The CDR3 consists of 13 residues. Trimming pared 6 bases from V and 7 bases from J, leaving 14 bases between. Germline lookup yields CDR1 SGHRS and CDR2 YFSETQ. CDR3 bases: TGCGCCAGCACCCGGGGGTGGGGGAATGAGCAGTTCTTC. Translated: CASTRGWGNEQFF.

The chain recombines TRBV7-2 with TRBJ2-1; 8 bases agree with TRBD2. CDR1 SGHTA and CDR2 FQGNSA come from the germline V gene. V was clipped by 4 bases and J by 10 bases; unmatched bases: 3. The CDR3 spans 12 residues. CDR3 DNA sequence: TGTGCCAGCAGCTCGTGGACTAGCGAGCAGTTCTTC. Protein product: CASSSWTSEQFF. The full variable domain, in which reference TRBV7-2 and TRBJ2-1 provide the parts outside the CDR3, is GAGVSQSPSNKVTEKGKDVELRCDPISGHTALYWYRQSLGQGLEFLIYFQGNSAPDKSGLPSDRFSAERTGGSVSTLTIQRTQQEDSAVYLCASSSWTSEQFFGPGTRLTVL.

The rearrangement uses TRBV7-2 and TRBJ2-3; D may be TRBD1 (5 bases). This CDR3 spans 15 amino acids. V lost 1 base and J 4 bases, leaving 12 bases between the germline ends. Germline CDR1 reads SGHTA; CDR2 reads FQGNSA. The CDR3 here is CASSLGGGAADTQYF. The CDR3 region has the DNA TGTGCCAGCAGCTTAGGTGGTGGGGCGGCAGATACGCAGTATTTT.

This rearrangement joins TRBV18 to TRBJ1-5, with a weak D call TRBD1 (5 bases). V was shortened by 0 bases and J by 7 bases, with 16 bases between the two germline ends. The germline V gene encodes CDR1 KGHSH and CDR2 LQKENI. The CDR3 extends over 16 amino acids. This CDR3 is CASSPPNGGSGQPQHF. The CDR3 DNA sequence: TGTGCCAGCTCACCACCGAACGGGGGTTCGGGACAGCCCCAGCATTTT. Filled out from reference TRBV18 and TRBJ1-5, the complete variable domain reads NAGVMQNPRHLVRRRGQEARLRCSPMKGHSHVYWYRQLPEEGLKFMVYLQKENIIDESGMPKERFSAEFPKEGPSILRIQQVVRGDSAAYFCASSPPNGGSGQPQHFGDGTRLSIL.

This clone was detected once. This sequence joins TRBV7-2 and TRBJ2-7; perhaps TRBD1 as D (6 bases). Germline CDR1 and CDR2: SGHTA and FQGNSA. Between the trimmed V and J ends, which lost 4 bases and 1 base, there was a span of 11 bases. The length of the CDR3 is 14 residues. CDR3 residues: CASSSNRASYEQYF. DNA for the CDR3: TGTGCCAGCAGCTCTAACAGGGCATCCTACGAGCAGTACTTC. Full variable domain (missing parts from reference TRBV7-2 and TRBJ2-7): GAGVSQSPSNKVTEKGKDVELRCDPISGHTALYWYRQSLGQGLEFLIYFQGNSAPDKSGLPSDRFSAERTGGSVSTLTIQRTQQEDSAVYLCASSSNRASYEQYFGPGTRLTVT.